The 18 T cell receptor beta chains given below trace back to one sample, sequenced in a study of radiation and T cells in renal cell carcinoma (dated by TCRdb to about 2020). To prepare the library, the immunoSEQ multiplex PCR assay was applied. In TCRdb, the immuneACCESS table is reduced to in-frame sequences with V and J assigned. These tables do not hold every clone; where another copy was compared, an unresolved V gene accounts for under half, and the others remain unexplained. In all, the sample holds about 130,000 clones, and about 88% of those were seen once. The ten largest clones add up to more than 5% of the sample. This specimen's time point label, interpreted: blood 2 weeks post-SBRT. The treatment or condition label, read with the paper, signifies: 15 Gy SBRT to primary tumor, nephrectomy 4 weeks later. The starting material was blood, obtained from a patient whose treatment included radiotherapy and nephrectomy. These receptors were taken from a woman in her 70s with renal cell carcinoma.

The chain employs TRBV11-2 and TRBJ1-1, with 7 nucleotides matching TRBD1. This CDR3 has 13 residues. Losses at the gene ends were 5 bases for V and 1 base for J; bases not matched to a gene: 1. CDR1 is SGHAT, CDR2 FQNNGV, per germline. The CDR3 loop reads CASSRQGNTEAFF. CDR3 nucleotide sequence: TGTGCCAGCAGCCGACAGGGGAACACTGAAGCTTTCTTT.

This chain links TRBV7-9 with TRBJ1-1, with unresolved D. The germline CDR1 and CDR2 sequences are SEHNR and FQNEAQ (reference sequence). Deletions cut 0 bases from V and 1 base from J, with 6 bases between. The CDR3 length is 14 residues. The CDR3 nucleotides are TGTGCCAGCAGCTTAGCGCCGGCGAACACTGAAGCTTTCTTT. Encoded protein: CASSLAPANTEAFF.

This clone has only one observation. The genes are TRBV5-1 and TRBJ2-5, with 8 nucleotides matching TRBD1. The V and J ends lost 2 bases and 3 bases, in that order; junction bases with no gene match: 6. This CDR3 has 15 residues. Germline V CDR1 and CDR2: SGHRS, YFSETQ. For the CDR3, the DNA is TGCGCCAGCAGCTTTATTCCAGGGGGCAAAGAGACCCAGTACTTC. This encodes CASSFIPGGKETQYF. The variable domain in full, completed from reference TRBV5-1 and TRBJ2-5, reads KAGVTQTPRYLIKTRGQQVTLSCSPISGHRSVSWYQQTPGQGLQFLFEYFSETQRNKGNFPGRFSGRQFSNSRSEMNVSTLELGDSALYLCASSFIPGGKETQYFGPGTRLLVL.

CDR3 protein: CASSPAAGGYNEQFF. CDR3 sequence (DNA): TGCGCCAGCAGCCCGGCCGCAGGGGGCTACAATGAGCAGTTCTTC. The V gene is TRBV5-1, the J gene TRBJ2-1; 7 positions agree with TRBD1. The CDR3 runs 15 residues. CDR1 is SGHRS, CDR2 YFSETQ, per germline. J was trimmed by 3 bases and V by 4 bases; bases with no gene match: 7. The full variable domain, in which reference TRBV5-1 and TRBJ2-1 provide the parts outside the CDR3, is KAGVTQTPRYLIKTRGQQVTLSCSPISGHRSVSWYQQTPGQGLQFLFEYFSETQRNKGNFPGRFSGRQFSNSRSEMNVSTLELGDSALYLCASSPAAGGYNEQFFGPGTRLTVL.

The genes are TRBV6-5 and TRBJ1-3; 10 bases align to TRBD1. In germline, CDR1 is MNHEY, CDR2 SVGAGI. The CDR3 covers 16 residues. J lost 3 bases, V lost 4 bases, and 6 bases had no gene match. DNA for the CDR3: TGTGCCAGCAGTTTTCGACAGGGGGCCATTGGAAACACCATATATTTT. Protein sequence: CASSFRQGAIGNTIYF.

The V and J genes are TRBV28 and TRBJ2-7, with a weak D call TRBD1 (5 bases). The germline V gene has CDR1 MDHEN and CDR2 SYDVKM. V gave up 6 bases and J gave up 2 bases, with 14 bases separating them. This CDR3 contains 14 residues. CDR3 in DNA: TGTGCCAGCAGAAACGCAGGGCCAACCTACGAGCAGTACTTC. Translating gives CASRNAGPTYEQYF.

V usage is TRBV19 and J usage is TRBJ1-1, with D tentatively TRBD1 (5 bases). The CDR3 contains 14 residues. Germline CDR1 and CDR2: LNHDA and SQIVND (reference sequence). V was pared by 3 bases and J by 1 base, with 9 bases between. CDR3 residues: CASSIGGPNTEAFF. The CDR3 coding sequence is TGTGCCAGTAGTATCGGGGGACCGAACACTGAAGCTTTCTTT.

The V gene is TRBV7-9, the J gene TRBJ1-2, with TRBD1 identical over 8 bases. V trimming: 8 bases; J trimming: 2 bases; junction bases outside the gene matches: 7. Germline CDR1 reads SEHNR; CDR2 reads FQNEAQ (reference sequence). The length of the CDR3 is 14 residues. CDR3 bases: TGTGCCAGCTCCTCAGGGGACAGGAACTATGGCTACACCTTC. The encoded protein is CASSSGDRNYGYTF.

The V gene is TRBV19, the J gene TRBJ1-2, with 7 nucleotides matching TRBD1. CDR3 length: 12 amino acids. The V and J ends lost 11 bases and 4 bases, in that order; junction bases with no gene match: 7. The V gene's germline CDR1 is LNHDA and CDR2 SQIVND (reference sequence). The CDR3 region is CAGHRGFYGYTF. CDR3 coding DNA: TGTGCCGGTCACAGGGGTTTCTATGGCTACACCTTC.

The chain has TRBV30 and TRBJ2-7, with TRBD1 matching 12 bases. The CDR3 has 12 residues. Looked up from germline, CDR1 is GTSNPN and CDR2 is SVGIG (reference sequence). CDR3 coding DNA: TGTGTCGGTAACCGGGACAGGGGGCCGCAGTACTTC. Its protein product is CVGNRDRGPQYF.

A few counts support this clone. V usage is TRBV13 and J usage is TRBJ1-1, with D perhaps TRBD1 (5 bases). Germline V gene data show CDR1 as PRHDT and CDR2 as FYEKMQ (reference sequence). V shed 3 bases and J shed 5 bases, with 7 bases lying between them. This CDR3 has 12 amino acids. The CDR3 bases are TGTGCCAGCAGCTTCAGGGAGACTGAAGCTTTCTTT. Encoded protein: CASSFRETEAFF.

The rearrangement links TRBV11-3 to TRBJ1-1; 7 bases fit TRBD1. Trimming removed 5 bases from V and 1 base from J; junction bases left unmatched: 7. CDR1 SGHNT and CDR2 YENEEA come from the germline V gene. The CDR3 extends over 15 amino acids. The CDR3 sequence: CASSPTGVGNTEAFF. The DNA for the CDR3 is TGTGCCAGCAGCCCCACAGGGGTAGGGAACACTGAAGCTTTCTTT.

The rearrangement links TRBV18 to TRBJ1-1, with TRBD1 identical over 7 bases. Unmatched junction bases numbered 15, after V lost 5 bases and J lost 0 bases. The CDR3 spans 18 residues. Germline assignment: CDR1 KGHSH and CDR2 LQKENI. CDR3 residues: CASSNSPGQHLVNTEAFF. The CDR3 nucleotides are TGTGCCAGCTCAAACTCCCCGGGACAGCATTTGGTGAACACTGAAGCTTTCTTT.

The genes are TRBV6-5 and TRBJ2-5; 9 nucleotides line up with TRBD2. Germline lookup yields CDR1 MNHEY and CDR2 SVGAGI. The V and J ends lost 5 bases and 6 bases, in that order; junction bases with no gene match: 10. The CDR3 covers 15 residues. The CDR3 region has the DNA TGTGCCAGCAGTCCAGAGGGACTAGCCCGAAAGACCCAGTACTTC. It encodes CASSPEGLARKTQYF.

V and J are TRBV4-3 and TRBJ2-3, with TRBD1 matching over 10 bases. Per the germline V gene, CDR1 is LGHNA and CDR2 is YSLEER. CDR3 length: 15 residues. J gave up 1 base and V 4 bases, and 2 bases lay outside the gene matches. The CDR3 spells CASSLGTGGTDTQYF. DNA for the CDR3: TGCGCCAGCAGCCTCGGGACAGGGGGCACAGATACGCAGTATTTT.

This rearrangement joins TRBV9 to TRBJ2-3; no reliable D call. V lost 4 bases and J lost 2, with 14 bases in between. This CDR3 is built from 15 residues. CDR1 and CDR2 (germline): SGDLS, YYNGEE. CDR3 amino acids: CASSNQPGSTDTQYF. CDR3 coding DNA: TGTGCCAGCAGCAATCAGCCAGGTTCCACAGATACGCAGTATTTT.

The chain uses TRBV5-1 and TRBJ1-1; 7 bases align to TRBD1. Germline V gene lookup returns CDR1 SGHRS and CDR2 YFSETQ. This CDR3 contains 14 residues. V shed 4 bases and J 3 bases; nucleotides not matched to a gene: 6. CDR3 sequence reads: CASSRDSYHTEAFF. The CDR3 DNA reads TGCGCCAGCAGCCGGGACAGTTACCACACTGAAGCTTTCTTT.

This clone was counted a single time. This chain uses TRBV10-3 with TRBJ1-2; weak D call: TRBD1 (6 bases). Germline CDR1 ENHRY, CDR2 SYGVKD. Deletions cut 4 bases from V and 4 bases from J, with 10 bases between. CDR3 length equals 13 residues. The CDR3 loop reads CAISGDRLYGYTF. The CDR3 DNA reads as TGTGCCATCAGTGGTGACAGGCTCTATGGCTACACCTTC.